The 17 T cell receptor beta chains below were found in one sample sequenced in a study of blood T cell repertoires in COVID-19. The assay was immunoSEQ multiplex PCR, and TCRdb's table has in-frame clones only and misses some. The sample includes fewer than 80,000 clones, about 73% seen only once; the top ten take over 25%. Sequencing used peripheral blood. The source of these receptors is a woman of 80 years or more with acute or convalescent COVID-19.

The chain employs TRBV10-3 and TRBJ1-4; D is possibly TRBD1 (6 bases). V lost 4 bases and J 5 bases, leaving 14 bases between the germline ends. Germline CDR1 reads ENHRY; CDR2 reads SYGVKD. The CDR3 runs to 15 residues. CDR3 protein: CAISGSTGMNEKLFF. The CDR3 DNA is TGTGCCATCAGTGGATCGACAGGCATGAATGAAAAACTGTTTTTT.

The rearrangement uses TRBV4-2 and TRBJ2-2; 9 bases agree with TRBD1. This CDR3 is 16 amino acids long. J lost 8 bases, V lost 2 bases, and 9 bases had no gene match. Looked up from germline, CDR1 is LGHNA and CDR2 is YNFKEQ. CDR3 sequence reads: CASSQLYRGRTGELFF. In DNA, the CDR3 is TGTGCCAGCAGCCAACTGTACAGGGGGCGGACGGGGGAGCTGTTTTTT.

The count of this clone is one. The V and J genes are TRBV7-9 and TRBJ1-2; 8 bases line up with TRBD1. This CDR3 is 15 amino acids long. Germline CDR1 reads SEHNR; CDR2 reads FQNEAQ (reference sequence). V dropped 5 bases and J dropped 10; count of bases not matched to a gene: 15. The CDR3 coding sequence is TGTGCCAGCAGCCCAAACCTCCGGGACAGGCTCTACTACACCTTC. It is translated as CASSPNLRDRLYYTF.

This clone was found once. The CDR3 nucleotides read TGTGCCAGCAGCCCACAGGCCGTGGTAGGTGAGCAGTTCTTC. Translation gives CASSPQAVVGEQFF. This chain uses TRBV6-5 with TRBJ2-1, with D possibly matching TRBD1 (5 bases). In germline, CDR1 is MNHEY, CDR2 SVGAGI. The germline V and J ends were trimmed by 6 bases and 9 bases, with 18 bases remaining between them. The CDR3 sequence is 14 residues long.

V and J are TRBV20-1 and TRBJ2-1, with D perhaps matching TRBD2 (6 bases). This CDR3 has 13 residues. Germline CDR1 and CDR2: DFQATT and SNEGSKA (reference sequence). Trimming took 3 bases from V and 9 from J, leaving 15 bases between them. The CDR3 loop is CSASKPGLTEQFF. The CDR3 DNA reads as TGCAGTGCTAGTAAGCCGGGACTGACTGAGCAGTTCTTC.

DNA of the CDR3: TGTGCCAGCAGCTTAATCGACTGGGATACGCAGTATTTT. Translation: CASSLIDWDTQYF. The chain joins TRBV7-8 to TRBJ2-3, with no clear D. This CDR3 is built from 13 residues. The V end lost 2 bases, the J end lost 6 bases, and 9 bases lay between the germline ends. Germline CDR1 reads SGHVS; CDR2 reads FQNEAQ.

The chain links TRBV11-2 to TRBJ2-7; the D is unclear. Trimming cost V 0 bases and J 0 bases, with 9 bases left between them. This CDR3 is built from 15 residues. Germline V gene data show CDR1 as SGHAT and CDR2 as FQNNGV. This CDR3 reads CASSLDSLFSYEQYF. The CDR3 DNA reads TGTGCCAGCAGCTTAGACTCCCTCTTCTCCTACGAGCAGTACTTC.

The rearrangement joins TRBV28 to TRBJ1-4; 7 bases are shared with TRBD1. The germline V gene encodes CDR1 MDHEN and CDR2 SYDVKM. V dropped 4 bases and J dropped 5; count of bases not matched to a gene: 7. This CDR3 has 15 residues. DNA of the CDR3: TGTGCCAGCAGTTCCACAGGGGAAGCGAATGAAAAACTGTTTTTT. This sequence encodes CASSSTGEANEKLFF. The whole variable domain, filled in from reference TRBV28 and TRBJ1-4, reads DVKVTQSSRYLVKRTGEKVFLECVQDMDHENMFWYRQDPGLGLRLIYFSYDVKMKEKGDIPEGYSVSREKKERFSLILESASTNQTSMYLCASSSTGEANEKLFFGSGTQLSVL.

Only a few counts were recorded for this clone. V gene TRBV19 combines with J gene TRBJ2-7, with 10 positions matching TRBD2. The CDR3 consists of 15 residues. J was trimmed by 5 bases and V by 4 bases; bases with no gene match: 8. Germline CDR1 LNHDA, CDR2 SQIVND (reference sequence). The CDR3 nucleotides are TGTGCCAGTAGTAGTCCGGGACTAGCGATCGACGAGCAGTACTTC. This gives the protein CASSSPGLAIDEQYF.

The chain uses TRBV7-7 and TRBJ2-6, with D possibly matching TRBD1 (6 bases). The CDR3 is 18 residues long. Germline CDR1 reads SSHAT; CDR2 reads FNYEAQ (reference sequence). V gave up 1 base and J gave up 4 bases, with 17 bases separating them. The CDR3 loop reads CASSLDRPGVKGANVLTF. The CDR3 coding sequence is TGTGCCAGCAGCTTAGATCGCCCAGGGGTGAAGGGGGCCAACGTCCTGACTTTC.

The chain has TRBV6-4 and TRBJ2-2; TRBD2 might be the D (6 bases). This CDR3 spans 14 amino acids. CDR1 is MRHNA and CDR2 is SNTAGT in the germline V gene. V was pared by 6 bases and J by 3 bases, with 11 bases between. The CDR3 sequence is CASREGLYTGELFF. In nucleotides, the CDR3 is TGTGCCAGCAGGGAGGGTCTTTACACCGGGGAGCTGTTTTTT.

A note on this clone: A junction end diverges from the germline sequence, so it may reflect a read error. The same CDR3 arises from other DNA sequences in this sample as well. The chain employs TRBV6-5 and TRBJ1-5, with a possible D match to TRBD1 (6 bases). Germline CDR1 is MNHEY and CDR2 is SVGAGI. CDR3 length: 15 amino acids. The CDR3 is CASTTDSLPVRAQHF. CDR3 nucleotides: TGTGCCAGCACCACGGACAGCCTCCCGGTTCGGGCCCAGCACTTT.

The gene calls are TRBV3-1 (or the pseudogene TRBV3-2) and TRBJ1-2; no firm D call. The CDR3 spans 16 residues. Trimming shortened V by 1 base and J by 0 bases, and 12 bases separated the two germline ends. Germline assignment: CDR1 LGHDT and CDR2 YNNKEL (reference sequence). The CDR3 sequence is CASSQVDPEANYGYTF. CDR3 DNA: TGTGCCAGCAGCCAAGTAGATCCCGAAGCTAACTATGGCTACACCTTC.

There are a few counts of this clone. The chain has TRBV5-1 and TRBJ2-7; TRBD1 agrees at 9 bases. The CDR3 consists of 13 residues. Germline V gene sequence: CDR1 SGHRS, CDR2 YFSETQ. V lost 4 bases and J lost 3; bases outside the gene matches: 2. The CDR3 reads CASSRDRVYEQYF. The CDR3 region has the DNA TGCGCCAGCAGCCGGGACAGGGTCTACGAGCAGTACTTC.

This clone was counted at least ten times. The V gene is TRBV4-1, the J gene TRBJ1-2; 10 bases map to TRBD1. The CDR3 is 15 residues long. Germline assignment: CDR1 MGHRA and CDR2 YSYEKL. Trimming at V came to 5 bases and at J to 1 base, leaving 4 bases not matched to a gene. CDR3 residues: CASSTRTGGNYGYTF. In nucleotides, the CDR3 is TGCGCCAGCAGCACTCGGACAGGGGGTAACTATGGCTACACCTTC.

V and J are TRBV6-4 and TRBJ2-7; D perhaps matches TRBD2 (5 bases). V was clipped by 2 bases and J by 7 bases, with 21 bases between them. Per germline, CDR1 MRHNA and CDR2 SNTAGT. The CDR3 totals 16 residues. CDR3 loop: CASSDPRVAESGEQYF. The CDR3 nucleotides read TGTGCCAGCAGTGACCCCCGCGTGGCGGAATCGGGGGAGCAGTACTTC.

This clone occurred a few times. V usage is TRBV6-2 or TRBV6-3 and J usage is TRBJ2-1, with TRBD2 matching 11 bases. CDR3 length: 15 residues. Germline V gene sequence: CDR1 MNHEY, CDR2 SVGEGT. Trimming cost V 5 bases and J 4 bases; bases outside gene matches: 4. CDR3 in amino acids: CASSEGLADYNEQFF. The CDR3 DNA reads TGTGCCAGCAGTGAGGGACTAGCGGATTACAATGAGCAGTTCTTC.